A selection of T cell receptor beta chains follows, all from one sample in a study of T-cell memory formation after mild COVID-19. MiXCR, run by TCRdb on the 5' RACE reads, gives a single entry per CDR3 protein. The sample holds 89,000 or so distinct CDR3 sequences, roughly 13% seen once. The specimen sequenced was PBMCs or a T cell subset sorted from them (not recorded which). The receptors were gathered from a man between 18 and 29 years old who had mild COVID-19 (a few samples of this study predate the infection). Cell type and time point are not known. Both conserved end residues are part of each CDR3. Some rows have no size entry. The others give once, few or many, or a class for an expanded clone.

>13|TRBJ2-4|few|TRBV20-1
CSASPGQGAIQYF
>16|TRBJ2-2|many|TRBV9
CASSVGEQPNTGELFF
>11|TRBJ1-4|-|TRBV4-2
CASRRRGKLFF
>14|TRBJ1-1|few|TRBV5-1
CASSQAAINTEAFF
>15|TRBJ1-1|few|TRBV4-1
CASSHTGGLGTEAFF
>16|TRBJ2-2|few|TRBV20-1
CSASPPQGTNTGELFF
>16|TRBJ2-3|many|TRBV7-2
CASSHRTSARTDTQYF
>16|TRBJ2-1|-|TRBV7-9
CASSRLGQGSYNEQFF
>13|TRBJ2-2|once|TRBV30
CAWTVTNTGELFF
>14|TRBJ2-1|-|TRBV6-1
CASSEIWGDREQFF
>16|TRBJ2-1|-|TRBV5-6
CASSLSSGQGDGEQFF
>14|TRBJ1-1|-|TRBV29-1
CSVGTGGLSTEGFF
>14|TRBJ2-2|many|TRBV6-4
CASSDRGDTGELFF
>17|TRBJ1-3|-|TRBV4-1
CASSQDPNPASGNTIYF
>13|TRBJ1-2|few|TRBV7-2
CASSVPGDYGYTF
>14|TRBJ1-6|-|TRBV7-6
CASSLSQGASPLHF
>15|TRBJ2-3|-|TRBV7-3
CASSLASSRPDTQYF
>14|TRBJ2-7|few|TRBV5-1
CASSLYGSSYEQYF